Reported below is one T cell receptor beta chain. Antigen: not known. Trimming removed 4 bases at V and 6 bases at J, with 14 bases between. CDR3 length equals 14 residues. Germline V gives CDR1 SGDLS, CDR2 YYNGEE. The data stem from a study of beta chain features in type 1 diabetes. Regarding the study as a whole: VDJ junctions from patients with type 1 diabetes contained fewer insertions and more deletions. Moderate yet significant TCRB CDR3 shortening was seen in Type 1 diabetes patients in all four CD4+ subsets. Cells with high TCR expression could be over-represented by cDNA sequencing.

Every participating donor gave one draw, a heparinised blood sample averaging roughly 0.12 L. Sequencing targeted expressed TCRB transcripts, as all isolated RNA had been reverse transcribed. Some clones are missing from TCRdb's copy, which holds only in-frame ones; the method was immunoSEQ multiplex PCR. This sample yields around 500,000 clones, of which over 10% are seen a single time; approximately 0.05% belongs to the top ten. Sequences were obtained from naive CD4+ T cells from blood. The chain carries TRBV9 and TRBJ2-1, with D hard to call. The sequence derives from a woman between 18 and 30 years old in good health. Here the CDR3 reads CASSTRGAFNEQFF. DNA for the CDR3: TGTGCCAGCAGCACAAGAGGTGCGTTCAATGAGCAGTTCTTC.